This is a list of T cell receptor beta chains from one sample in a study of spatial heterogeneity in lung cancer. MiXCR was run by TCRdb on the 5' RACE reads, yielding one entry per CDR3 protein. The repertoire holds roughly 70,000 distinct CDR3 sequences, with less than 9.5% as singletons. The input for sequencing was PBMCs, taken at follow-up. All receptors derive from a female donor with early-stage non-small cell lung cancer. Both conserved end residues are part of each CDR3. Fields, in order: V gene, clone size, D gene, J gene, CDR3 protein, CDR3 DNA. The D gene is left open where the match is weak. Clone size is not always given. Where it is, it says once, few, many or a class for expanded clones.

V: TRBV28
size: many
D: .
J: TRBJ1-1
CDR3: CASSAQGAQNTEAFF
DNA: TGTGCCAGCAGTGCCCAGGGCGCGCAGAACACTGAAGCTTTCTTT

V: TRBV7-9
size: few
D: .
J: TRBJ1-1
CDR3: CASSLAREIIEAFF
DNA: TGTGCCAGCAGCTTAGCGCGAGAGATTATTGAAGCTTTCTTT

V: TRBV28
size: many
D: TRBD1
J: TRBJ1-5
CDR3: CASTPGGQGAAQHQPQHF
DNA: TGTGCCAGCACCCCCGGGGGACAGGGGGCCGCCCAGCATCAGCCCCAGCATTTT

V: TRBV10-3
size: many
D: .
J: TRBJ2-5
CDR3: CAISRGDRQETQYF
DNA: TGTGCCATCAGTAGGGGAGACAGACAAGAGACCCAGTACTTC

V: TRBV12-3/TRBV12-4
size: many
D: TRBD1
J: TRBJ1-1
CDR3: CASSHSTGKTEAFF
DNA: TGTGCCAGCAGTCATTCGACAGGGAAGACTGAAGCTTTCTTT

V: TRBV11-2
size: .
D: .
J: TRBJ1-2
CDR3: CASSEAAASTF
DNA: TGTGCCAGCAGCGAGGCAGCGGCTAGTACCTTC

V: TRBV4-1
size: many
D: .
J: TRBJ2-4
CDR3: CASRSNTDIQYF
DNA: TGCGCCAGCAGGTCAAATACGGACATTCAGTACTTC

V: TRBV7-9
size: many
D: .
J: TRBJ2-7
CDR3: CASSFSQTHEQYF
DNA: TGTGCCAGCAGCTTCTCCCAGACCCACGAGCAGTACTTC

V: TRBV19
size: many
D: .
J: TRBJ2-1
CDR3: CASSLNTGNNEQFF
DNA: TGTGCCAGTAGCCTAAATACAGGGAACAATGAGCAGTTCTTC

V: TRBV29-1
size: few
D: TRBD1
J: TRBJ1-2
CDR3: CSSRTGVNYGYTF
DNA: TGCAGCTCAAGGACAGGGGTAAACTATGGCTACACCTTC

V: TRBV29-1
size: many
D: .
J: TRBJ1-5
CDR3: CSVEVGIGQPQHF
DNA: TGCAGCGTTGAAGTTGGGATCGGTCAGCCCCAGCATTTT

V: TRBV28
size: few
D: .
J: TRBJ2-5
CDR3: CASRGASEETQYF
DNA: TGTGCCAGCAGGGGGGCGAGTGAGGAGACCCAGTACTTC

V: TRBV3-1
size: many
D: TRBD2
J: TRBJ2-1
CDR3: CASIATGGYNEQFF
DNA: TGTGCCAGCATCGCTACGGGAGGCTACAATGAGCAGTTCTTC

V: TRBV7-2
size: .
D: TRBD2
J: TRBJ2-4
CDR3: CASSFSSGSTKNIQYF
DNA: TGTGCCAGCAGCTTTTCTAGCGGGAGTACCAAAAACATTCAGTACTTC

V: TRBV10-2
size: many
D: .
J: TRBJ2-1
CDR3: CASSEPRGEQFF
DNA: TGCGCCAGCAGTGAGCCCCGAGGTGAGCAGTTCTTC

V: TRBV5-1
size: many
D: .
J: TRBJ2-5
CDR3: CASSLVDGETQYF
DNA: TGCGCCAGCAGCTTGGTGGATGGAGAGACCCAGTACTTC

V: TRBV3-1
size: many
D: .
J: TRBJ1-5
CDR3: CASSPGGGGAHLQPQHF
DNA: TGTGCCAGCAGCCCGGGAGGTGGAGGGGCCCATCTTCAGCCCCAGCATTTT

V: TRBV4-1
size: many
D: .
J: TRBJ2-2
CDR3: CASSQAEGTGELFF
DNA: TGCGCCAGCAGCCAAGCGGAGGGCACCGGGGAGCTGTTTTTT